Shown below are 19 T cell receptor beta chains from a single sample sequenced in a study of cytomegalovirus exposure and HLA in healthy donors. PCR employed 60 Vbeta and 13 Jbeta primers. Data came from immunoSEQ multiplex PCR; TCRdb stores just in-frame clones and leaves some out. The table includes approximately 170,000 clones, roughly 83% detected once. The sample taken for sequencing was PBMCs. These receptor sequences come from a boy aged 2-9 years in good health and CMV-seronegative.

The CDR3 spells CASSQGQGTGELFF. As DNA, the CDR3 is TGTGCCAGCAGCCAAGGACAGGGCACCGGGGAGCTGTTTTTT. The chain employs TRBV7-2 and TRBJ2-2; 8 bases align to TRBD1. The length of the CDR3 is 14 residues. With V trimmed by 5 bases and J by 4 bases, 3 bases remained unmatched. In germline, CDR1 is SGHTA, CDR2 FQGNSA.

The chain recombines TRBV30 with TRBJ2-3; tentatively, D is TRBD2 (6 bases). Deletions cut 2 bases from V and 4 bases from J, with 13 bases between. CDR1 is GTSNPN, CDR2 SVGIG, per germline (reference sequence). The CDR3 contains 14 residues. The CDR3 protein is CAWSKVSGADTQYF. The DNA of the CDR3 is TGTGCCTGGAGTAAGGTTAGCGGTGCAGATACGCAGTATTTT.

The rearrangement links TRBV30 to TRBJ2-7, with 8 bases fitting TRBD2. From germline, CDR1 is GTSNPN and CDR2 SVGIG (reference sequence). The CDR3 consists of 13 residues. J was trimmed by 3 bases and V by 7 bases; bases with no gene match: 8. The chain's CDR3 is CASPAGGLYEQYV. In nucleotides, the CDR3 is TGTGCCTCCCCCGCGGGGGGACTCTACGAGCAGTACGTC.

The gene calls are TRBV19 and TRBJ2-1; 8 positions match TRBD1. This CDR3 contains 15 residues. Germline CDR1 reads LNHDA; CDR2 reads SQIVND (reference sequence). V was clipped by 4 bases and J by 0 bases; unmatched bases: 2. Here the CDR3 DNA reads TGTGCCAGTAGTACGGACAGGGACTCCTACAATGAGCAGTTCTTC. Amino acids: CASSTDRDSYNEQFF. Full variable domain (remainder filled in from reference TRBV19 and TRBJ2-1): DGGITQSPKYLFRKEGQNVTLSCEQNLNHDAMYWYRQDPGQGLRLIYYSQIVNDFQKGDIAEGYSVSREKKESFPLTVTSAQKNPTAFYLCASSTDRDSYNEQFFGPGTRLTVL.

A few counts support this clone. The J gene is TRBJ2-1, the V gene TRBV27; 11 positions match TRBD2. With 2 bases clipped from V and 7 bases from J, the junction kept 1 base outside the gene matches. This CDR3 comprises 14 residues. CDR1 and CDR2 (germline): MNHEY, SMNVEV (reference sequence). The CDR3 DNA is TGTGCCAGCAGTTTACGACTAGCGGGAAATGAGCAGTTCTTC. It encodes CASSLRLAGNEQFF.

This clone came up a few times. At one boundary the junction diverges from the germline segment, which might be a read error. The chain couples TRBV5-8 to TRBJ2-7; TRBD2 matches 8 bases. The V gene's germline CDR1 is SGHTS and CDR2 YDEGEE. The CDR3 is 12 residues long. The CDR3 loop is CAGTTSGMPGAF. The CDR3 DNA sequence: TGTGCCGGTACCACTAGCGGAATGCCGGGGGCGTTC. Variable domain in full (rest from reference TRBV5-8 and TRBJ2-7): EAGVTQSPTHLIKTRGQQATLRCSPISGHTSVYWYQQALGLGLQFLLWYDEGEERNRGNFPPRFSGRQFPNYSSELNVNALELEDSALYLCAGTTSGMPGAFGPGTRLTVT.

This chain links TRBV30 with TRBJ1-1; D not resolved. CDR1 and CDR2 (germline): GTSNPN, SVGIG (reference sequence). The CDR3 has 15 amino acids. Trimming stripped 4 bases from V and 1 base from J, with 16 bases between. The CDR3 protein is CAWKFDKPTNTEAFF. The CDR3 DNA reads as TGTGCCTGGAAATTTGACAAGCCCACGAACACTGAAGCTTTCTTT.

V is TRBV25-1 and J is TRBJ2-5; the match to TRBD2 covers 9 bases. Losses at the gene ends were 10 bases for V and 4 bases for J; bases not matched to a gene: 13. The germline gives CDR1 MGHDK, CDR2 SYGVNS. The CDR3 has 15 residues. The CDR3 bases are TGTGCCACCCATGACTATCTAGCGGGGAGAGAGACCCAGTACTTC. Protein: CATHDYLAGRETQYF.

CDR3 region: CASSQDLAAGGIYNEQFF. CDR3 in DNA: TGCGCCAGCAGCCAAGATTTGGCGGCGGGAGGGATCTACAATGAGCAGTTCTTC. The chain joins TRBV4-3 to TRBJ2-1, with 9 nucleotides matching TRBD2. In germline, CDR1 is LGHNA, CDR2 YSLEER. V dropped 0 bases and J dropped 3; count of bases not matched to a gene: 9. CDR3 size: 18 residues.

This clone has more than one count but fewer than ten. CDR3 DNA sequence: TGTGCCAGCATCGAGGGACTAGCGGGAATCAATGAGCAGTTCTTC. It translates to CASIEGLAGINEQFF. V is TRBV5-6 and J is TRBJ2-1; 13 bases map to TRBD2. Looked up from germline, CDR1 is SGHDT and CDR2 is YYEEEE. The CDR3 totals 15 residues. V lost 6 bases and J lost 6; bases outside the gene matches: 6. Together with reference TRBV5-6 and TRBJ2-1, the CDR3 gives the full variable domain: DAGVTQSPTHLIKTRGQQVTLRCSPKSGHDTVSWYQQALGQGPQFIFQYYEEEERQRGNFPDRFSGHQFPNYSSELNVNALLLGDSALYLCASIEGLAGINEQFFGPGTRLTVL.

This clone was found a few times. The chain recombines TRBV10-3 with TRBJ2-3; 9 bases align to TRBD2. Germline V lookup: CDR1 ENHRY, CDR2 SYGVKD. With 8 bases clipped from V and 6 bases from J, the junction kept 12 bases outside the gene matches. The CDR3 covers 15 residues. CDR3 sequence reads: CAIRGGGGGVDTQYF. CDR3 in DNA: TGTGCCATCCGCGGGGGGGGAGGGGGCGTCGATACGCAGTATTTT.

The chain couples TRBV4-2 to TRBJ2-5; 9 bases map to TRBD2. CDR3 length: 17 residues. V lost 2 bases and J lost 4; bases outside the gene matches: 11. The germline gives CDR1 LGHNA, CDR2 YNFKEQ. The CDR3 DNA is TGTGCCAGCAGCCAAACGGCGGGGGGGGCAGGTGGAGAGACCCAGTACTTC. Protein product: CASSQTAGGAGGETQYF.

This clone has just one count. The chain couples TRBV2 to TRBJ1-6, with D uncertain. The germline V and J ends were trimmed by 6 bases and 0 bases, with 15 bases remaining between them. CDR3 length: 17 amino acids. The germline gives CDR1 SNHLY, CDR2 FYNNEI. CDR3 DNA sequence: TGTGCCAGCAGCGAAAGTAGATTGAGCTCCTATAATTCACCCCTCCACTTT. This sequence encodes CASSESRLSSYNSPLHF.

The chain recombines TRBV11-2 with TRBJ2-7; D is unresolved. The V and J ends lost 2 bases and 2 bases respectively, with 10 bases between them. Germline lookup yields CDR1 SGHAT and CDR2 FQNNGV. The CDR3 loop spans 14 amino acids. The DNA for the CDR3 is TGTGCCAGCAGCTTACACCCAGGTCCCTACGAGCAGTACGTC. Its protein is CASSLHPGPYEQYV.

This chain links TRBV5-6 with TRBJ1-1; D unresolved. The CDR3 runs 12 residues. Germline V CDR1 and CDR2: SGHDT, YYEEEE. Trimming left V 3 bases short and J 3 bases short, with 6 bases between. The CDR3 DNA follows: TGTGCCAGCAGCTCCGGGGACACTGAAGCTTTCTTT. Translating it yields CASSSGDTEAFF.

The chain recombines TRBV13 with TRBJ2-2, with 8 nucleotides matching TRBD1. Trimming took 1 base from V and 0 from J; bases not matched to a gene: 10. CDR1 and CDR2 (germline): PRHDT, FYEKMQ (reference sequence). The CDR3 spans 19 residues. The CDR3 region is CASSLAGGTGVTNTGELFF. The CDR3 DNA reads as TGTGCCAGCAGCTTAGCAGGGGGCACAGGGGTAACGAACACCGGGGAGCTGTTTTTT.

The V call is TRBV4-3, the J call TRBJ1-2; D call uncertain. CDR1 and CDR2 (germline): LGHNA, YSLEER. V lost 0 bases, J lost 7 bases, and 15 bases lay in between. The CDR3 has 15 residues. CDR3 coding DNA: TGCGCCAGCAGCCAAGACGTAGCGGCTCTTGGTGGCTACACCTTC. This gives the protein CASSQDVAALGGYTF.

This clone has only a few counts. J is TRBJ2-7 and V is TRBV5-4, with 12 nucleotides matching TRBD2. This CDR3 is 17 amino acids long. With V trimmed by 0 bases and J by 2 bases, 6 bases remained unmatched. The germline V gene has CDR1 SGHNT and CDR2 YYREEE (reference sequence). The CDR3: CASSLELAGGRPYEQYV. The DNA of the CDR3 is TGTGCCAGCAGCTTGGAACTAGCGGGGGGCCGCCCCTACGAGCAGTACGTC.

This clone was counted between two and nine times. The rearrangement links TRBV6-5 to TRBJ2-3, with 10 bases identical to TRBD2. This CDR3 contains 16 residues. The ends lost 2 bases at V and 4 bases at J; junction bases unmatched: 6. The germline V gene has CDR1 MNHEY and CDR2 SVGAGI. CDR3 amino acids: CASSYRRAGGPDTQYF. CDR3 nucleotides: TGTGCCAGCAGTTACCGTAGAGCGGGAGGGCCAGATACGCAGTATTTT.